The 2 T cell receptor beta chains listed next were all sequenced from one sample in a study of blood T cell repertoires in COVID-19. The table came from immunoSEQ multiplex PCR; TCRdb's copy has only in-frame clones and leaves some out. The sample shows approximately 130,000 clones, approximately 85% of them seen only once. Specimen: peripheral blood. These receptor sequences come from a human donor in a cohort sampled during active COVID-19.

V is TRBV5-1 and J is TRBJ2-3; tentatively, D is TRBD2 (6 bases). The CDR3 is made up of 14 amino acids. Germline assignment: CDR1 SGHRS and CDR2 YFSETQ. V lost 5 bases, J lost 5 bases, and 15 bases lay in between. The CDR3 protein is CASRGGQVRDTQYF. The CDR3 DNA reads TGCGCCAGCAGAGGAGGGCAGGTTAGAGATACGCAGTATTTT.

The V and J genes are TRBV5-1 and TRBJ1-2; possible D gene TRBD1, 5 bases. CDR1 is SGHRS, CDR2 YFSETQ, per germline. Trimming shortened V by 7 bases and J by 7 bases, and 17 bases separated the two germline ends. This CDR3 is built from 13 residues. CDR3 amino acids: CASQPPGGSGYTF. The DNA for the CDR3 is TGCGCCAGCCAGCCTCCCGGGGGGTCTGGCTACACCTTC.